In its sample, the clone carrying this T cell receptor beta chain was seen many times. What it binds is not known. This CDR3 spans 13 amino acids. V was pared by 4 bases and J by 6 bases, with 3 bases of the junction left unmatched. CDR1 is SGHKS and CDR2 is YYEKEE in the germline V gene (reference sequence). Amplified regions were TCR beta CDR3 sequences from RNA transcripts. RT-PCR in the first round (using the HTBI primer set) targeted the TCR CDR3. TCRdb redid the calling of the multiplex PCR reads with MiXCR, one entry per CDR3 protein. The repertoire has hundreds of thousands of distinct CDR3 sequences, approximately 15% of them found once; the top ten carry less than 15%. The record originates from a study of T cells in Graves' hyperthyroidism and ophthalmopathy. Points from the study as a whole: Model predictions of ophthalmopathy came a median approximately 6 months before onset.

Based on clinical symptoms, serum thyroxine and TRAb, thyroid ultrasound and orbital computed tomography, diagnoses were reached. PBMCs came from more than 8.5 ml fresh peripheral blood. The specimen sequenced was blood. The TCR was taken from a young man with Graves' ophthalmopathy. This rearrangement joins TRBV5-5 to TRBJ1-2, with 10 bases that match TRBD1. The chain's CDR3 is CASSTGTGDGYTF. The CDR3 bases are TGTGCCAGCAGCACCGGGACAGGGGATGGCTACACCTTC.